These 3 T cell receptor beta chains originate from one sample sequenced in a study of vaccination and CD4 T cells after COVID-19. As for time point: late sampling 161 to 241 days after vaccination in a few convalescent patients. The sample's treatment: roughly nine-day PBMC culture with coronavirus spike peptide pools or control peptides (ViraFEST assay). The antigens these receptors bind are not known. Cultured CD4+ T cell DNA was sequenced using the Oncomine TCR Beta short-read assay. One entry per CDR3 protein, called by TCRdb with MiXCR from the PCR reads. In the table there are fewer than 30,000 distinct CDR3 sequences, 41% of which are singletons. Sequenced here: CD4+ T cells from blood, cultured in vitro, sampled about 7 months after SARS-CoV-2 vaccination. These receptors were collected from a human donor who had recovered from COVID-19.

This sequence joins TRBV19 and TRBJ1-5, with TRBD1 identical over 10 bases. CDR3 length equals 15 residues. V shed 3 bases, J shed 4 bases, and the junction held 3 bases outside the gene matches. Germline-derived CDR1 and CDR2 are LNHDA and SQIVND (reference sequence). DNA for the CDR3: TGTGCCAGTAGTATGCTGGACAGGGGGAATCAGCCCCAGCATTTT. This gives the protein CASSMLDRGNQPQHF.

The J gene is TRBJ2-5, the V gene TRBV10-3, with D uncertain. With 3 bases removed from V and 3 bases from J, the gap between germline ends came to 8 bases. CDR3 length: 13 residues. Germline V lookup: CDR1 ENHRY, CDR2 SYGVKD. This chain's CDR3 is CAISDTSEETQYF. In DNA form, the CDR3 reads TGTGCCATCAGTGACACCTCCGAAGAGACCCAGTACTTC.

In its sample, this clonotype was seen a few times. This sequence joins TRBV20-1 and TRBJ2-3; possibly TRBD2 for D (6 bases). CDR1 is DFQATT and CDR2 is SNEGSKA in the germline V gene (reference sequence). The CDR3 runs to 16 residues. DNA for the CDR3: TGCAGCGCCAGCGGGCCGGGCAGGGAGAGGACAGATACGCAGTATTTT. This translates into CSASGPGRERTDTQYF.